Described below is a single TCR beta chain sequence and its context. Antigen: not known. The record originates from a study of blood T cells in healthy people across ages. For the second PCR, which ran for about 7 to 11 cycles, a sample-barcoded 5' primer and a J-beta primer mix were used. In TCRdb, the 5' RACE reads were re-called with MiXCR into one record per CDR3 protein. The table shows some 710,000 distinct CDR3 sequences, with approximately 21% occurring only once. Whole-study findings and limits: In long-lived donors, naive CD4+ cell counts and diversity exceeded those of aged donors.

The receptor was isolated from a man aged 65 to 85 in good health. The material sequenced was blood.

CDR3 sequence (DNA): TGTGCCAGCAGCTTAGGGGGACAGGCCCAATACGAGCAGTACTTC. Translating gives CASSLGGQAQYEQYF. The chain links TRBV7-9 to TRBJ2-7, with 8 bases identical to TRBD1. Trimming at V came to 1 base and at J to 4 bases, leaving 6 bases not matched to a gene. In germline, CDR1 is SEHNR, CDR2 FQNEAQ (reference sequence). The CDR3 has 15 amino acids.